The 28 T cell receptor beta chains listed next were all sequenced from one sample in a study of shared clonotypes between healthy human individuals. Produced via immunoSEQ multiplex PCR; TCRdb's table is partial and in-frame only. The table records 650,000 to 750,000 clones, about 78% of them present only once. Sequencing used memory CD4+ T cells sorted from blood. Noted subset: CD45RA-negative fraction. These receptors originate from a woman younger than 45 in good health.

This chain connects TRBV7-9 to TRBJ2-1, with unresolved D. V was pared by 1 base and J by 11 bases, with 9 bases between. Germline lookup yields CDR1 SEHNR and CDR2 FQNEAQ (reference sequence). This CDR3 is 12 amino acids long. Written as DNA, the CDR3 is TGTGCCAGCAGCTTAGAAGTGCAGAAGCAGTTCTTC. This sequence encodes CASSLEVQKQFF.

The gene calls are TRBV5-1 and TRBJ2-3; 10 positions match TRBD2. The germline gives CDR1 SGHRS, CDR2 YFSETQ. With 4 bases clipped from V and 2 bases from J, the junction kept 7 bases outside the gene matches. The CDR3 consists of 16 residues. CDR3 residues: CASSLGTSEYTDTQYF. CDR3 DNA sequence: TGCGCCAGCAGCCTGGGGACTAGCGAATACACAGATACGCAGTATTTT.

This chain joins TRBV5-4 and TRBJ2-7; 15 positions agree with TRBD2. The CDR3 runs to 16 residues. With 4 bases clipped from V and 4 bases from J, the junction kept 6 bases outside the gene matches. Germline V lookup: CDR1 SGHNT, CDR2 YYREEE (reference sequence). CDR3 sequence reads: CASSLRTSGRAYEQYF. CDR3 nucleotide sequence: TGTGCCAGCAGCCTTCGGACTAGCGGGAGGGCTTACGAGCAGTACTTC. Full variable domain (missing parts from reference TRBV5-4 and TRBJ2-7): ETGVTQSPTHLIKTRGQQVTLRCSSQSGHNTVSWYQQALGQGPQFIFQYYREEENGRGNFPPRFSGLQFPNYSSELNVNALELDDSALYLCASSLRTSGRAYEQYFGPGTRLTVT.

V usage is TRBV5-1 and J usage is TRBJ2-7; D is unresolved. V lost 1 base, J lost 6 bases, and 11 bases lay in between. Germline CDR1 is SGHRS and CDR2 is YFSETQ. The CDR3 spans 13 residues. The CDR3 DNA follows: TGCGCCAGCAGCTTGCCAGGTATAAGCGAGCAGTACTTC. Translated, it gives CASSLPGISEQYF. Together with reference TRBV5-1 and TRBJ2-7, the CDR3 gives the full variable domain: KAGVTQTPRYLIKTRGQQVTLSCSPISGHRSVSWYQQTPGQGLQFLFEYFSETQRNKGNFPGRFSGRQFSNSRSEMNVSTLELGDSALYLCASSLPGISEQYFGPGTRLTVT.

The chain couples TRBV28 to TRBJ1-1, with 9 bases that match TRBD1. Germline CDR1 is MDHEN and CDR2 is SYDVKM. Trimming took 8 bases from V and 5 from J; bases not matched to a gene: 12. The CDR3 is made up of 15 amino acids. The chain's CDR3 is CASYLAGTGRTEAFF. The CDR3 DNA follows: TGTGCCAGCTATCTGGCCGGGACAGGGAGGACTGAAGCTTTCTTT. Full variable domain (missing parts from reference TRBV28 and TRBJ1-1): DVKVTQSSRYLVKRTGEKVFLECVQDMDHENMFWYRQDPGLGLRLIYFSYDVKMKEKGDIPEGYSVSREKKERFSLILESASTNQTSMYLCASYLAGTGRTEAFFGQGTRLTVV.

The chain carries TRBV9 and TRBJ2-7; 10 bases match TRBD1. CDR1 SGDLS and CDR2 YYNGEE come from the germline V gene. This CDR3 is built from 16 residues. After removal of 3 bases from V and 4 bases from J, the junction contained 10 bases not matched to a gene. The CDR3 nucleotides are TGTGCCAGCAGCGCCAGAACCGGGACAGGGGCTTACGAGCAGTACTTC. Translation gives CASSARTGTGAYEQYF.

The chain has TRBV28 and TRBJ2-4; TRBD2 aligns across 8 bases. With V trimmed by 6 bases and J by 7 bases, 11 bases remained unmatched. This CDR3 has 15 amino acids. The germline V gene encodes CDR1 MDHEN and CDR2 SYDVKM. CDR3 bases: TGTGCCAGCAGAACTAGCGGCGGGGGTCTTAACATTCAGTACTTC. It translates to CASRTSGGGLNIQYF.

This clone was picked up a small number of times. The same CDR3 is also encoded by other DNA sequences in this sample. The chain couples TRBV28 to TRBJ1-1; D is perhaps TRBD1 (5 bases). Germline V lookup: CDR1 MDHEN, CDR2 SYDVKM. The CDR3 has 14 amino acids. V was trimmed by 3 bases and J by 2 bases, leaving 10 bases between them. The CDR3 DNA reads as TGTGCCAGCAGTTTGCAGGGACCAAACACTGAAGCTTTCTTT. Translated, it gives CASSLQGPNTEAFF.

This chain connects TRBV7-2 to TRBJ2-3; D is perhaps TRBD1 or TRBD2 (5 bases each). V dropped 4 bases and J dropped 8 bases, with 10 bases sitting between them. The CDR3 sequence is 12 residues long. Germline assignment: CDR1 SGHTA and CDR2 FQGNSA. CDR3 DNA: TGTGCCAGCAGCTACAGAGGGGTTACGCAGTATTTT. It translates to CASSYRGVTQYF.

The genes are TRBV4-1 and TRBJ2-2; D is uncertain. Germline CDR1 is MGHRA and CDR2 is YSYEKL. Trimming pared 2 bases from V and 4 bases from J, leaving 2 bases between. The CDR3 covers 12 residues. CDR3 coding DNA: TGCGCCAGCAGCCAACTCACCGGGGAGCTGTTTTTT. Its translation: CASSQLTGELFF.

V is TRBV28 and J is TRBJ2-3; possible D gene TRBD2, 6 bases. The CDR3 runs 16 residues. Germline lookup yields CDR1 MDHEN and CDR2 SYDVKM. Trimming pared 3 bases from V and 4 bases from J, leaving 17 bases between. CDR3 sequence (DNA): TGTGCCAGCAGTTTGGTGGGAGTTAGCGGACCAGATACGCAGTATTTT. Translated: CASSLVGVSGPDTQYF.

J is TRBJ2-5 and V is TRBV29-1; D remains unclear. CDR3 size: 13 residues. Germline CDR1 SQVTM, CDR2 ANQGSEA. Trimming removed 8 bases from V and 1 base from J, with 14 bases in between. CDR3 amino acids: CSSQVGSQETQYF. The CDR3 bases are TGCAGCTCCCAGGTCGGGTCCCAAGAGACCCAGTACTTC.

The genes are TRBV10-3 and TRBJ2-1, with TRBD2 matching over 11 bases. The V gene's germline CDR1 is ENHRY and CDR2 SYGVKD. There are 17 residues in the CDR3. V shed 3 bases, J shed 7 bases, and the junction held 11 bases outside the gene matches. CDR3 DNA sequence: TGTGCCATCAGTGACCCTTTAGCGGGAGGGCTGGGGAATGAGCAGTTCTTC. Protein: CAISDPLAGGLGNEQFF.

This chain uses TRBV7-9 with TRBJ2-5; 14 nucleotides align to TRBD2. The CDR3 has 16 residues. CDR1 and CDR2 from the germline V gene are SEHNR and FQNEAQ (reference sequence). V lost 5 bases and J lost 6; bases outside the gene matches: 8. CDR3 loop: CASSPRTSGRNQTQYF. The CDR3 nucleotides are TGTGCCAGCAGCCCACGGACTAGCGGGAGGAATCAGACCCAGTACTTC. Together with reference TRBV7-9 and TRBJ2-5, the CDR3 gives the full variable domain: DTGVSQNPRHKITKRGQNVTFRCDPISEHNRLYWYRQTLGQGPEFLTYFQNEAQLEKSRLLSDRFSAERPKGSFSTLEIQRTEQGDSAMYLCASSPRTSGRNQTQYFGPGTRLLVL.

V and J are TRBV2 and TRBJ1-5; a weak D match, TRBD1 (5 bases). Germline V gene data show CDR1 as SNHLY and CDR2 as FYNNEI. Trimming left V 9 bases short and J 7 bases short, with 16 bases between. The CDR3 runs to 13 residues. The CDR3 DNA follows: TGTGCCAGTTTACAGGTTCGGGACCAGCCCCAGCATTTT. Translating gives CASLQVRDQPQHF.

This clone was seen repeatedly, ten times or more. The CDR3 coding sequence is TGTGCCAGCAGCCCTGACAGGGGGCGCGAAAAACTGTTTTTT. It is translated as CASSPDRGREKLFF. This rearrangement joins TRBV6-5 to TRBJ1-4; 10 bases match TRBD1. The V and J ends lost 6 bases and 8 bases, in that order; junction bases with no gene match: 6. The length of the CDR3 is 14 residues. CDR1 is MNHEY and CDR2 is SVGAGI in the germline V gene.

V usage is TRBV28 and J usage is TRBJ2-7; the D gene is possibly TRBD1 (5 bases). This CDR3 contains 14 residues. Germline V gene sequence: CDR1 MDHEN, CDR2 SYDVKM. V dropped 7 bases and J dropped 3 bases, with 16 bases sitting between them. CDR3 sequence reads: CASTPGWRFYEQYF. The DNA of the CDR3 is TGTGCCAGCACCCCAGGGTGGAGATTCTACGAGCAGTACTTC.

CDR3 region: CASSLDWYEQYF. DNA of the CDR3: TGCGCCAGCAGCTTGGATTGGTACGAGCAGTACTTC. This chain uses TRBV5-1 with TRBJ2-7; D uncertain. Germline V gene lookup returns CDR1 SGHRS and CDR2 YFSETQ. The CDR3 is 12 amino acids. The ends were cut back, 0 bases at V and 4 bases at J, with 5 bases in the middle.

J is TRBJ2-5 and V is TRBV12-5; D may be TRBD1 or TRBD2 (5 bases each). Trimming took off 0 bases at V and 3 bases at J, with 20 bases between the two ends. The CDR3 runs to 18 residues. Germline loops: CDR1 LGHNT, CDR2 FRNRAP. The CDR3 DNA reads TGTGCTAGTGGTTTGGTACTGGTCGGGACGGAAAGTAAAGAGACCCAGTACTTC. Protein sequence: CASGLVLVGTESKETQYF.

The chain combines TRBV29-1 with TRBJ1-2; D gene unclear. This CDR3 has 15 residues. Germline-derived CDR1 and CDR2 are SQVTM and ANQGSEA. V shed 4 bases and J shed 0 bases, with 15 bases lying between them. The CDR3 nucleotides are TGCAGCGTTGGGAATTCTGGGGTGACTAACTATGGCTACACCTTC. Translating it yields CSVGNSGVTNYGYTF.

V gene TRBV5-8 combines with J gene TRBJ2-1; D is unclear. The V gene's germline CDR1 is SGHTS and CDR2 YDEGEE. This CDR3 spans 12 amino acids. V dropped 2 bases and J dropped 8 bases, with 8 bases sitting between them. Here the CDR3 reads CASSLKEYEQFF. The CDR3, as DNA: TGTGCCAGCAGCTTAAAGGAGTATGAGCAGTTCTTC. The entire variable domain, with the rest obtained from reference TRBV5-8 and TRBJ2-1, is as follows: EAGVTQSPTHLIKTRGQQATLRCSPISGHTSVYWYQQALGLGLQFLLWYDEGEERNRGNFPPRFSGRQFPNYSSELNVNALELEDSALYLCASSLKEYEQFFGPGTRLTVL.

This chain uses TRBV7-2 with TRBJ2-3; the D is unclear. Trimming pared 5 bases from V and 4 bases from J, leaving 7 bases between. This CDR3 comprises 12 residues. Germline V CDR1 and CDR2: SGHTA, FQGNSA. CDR3 in amino acids: CASSVYADTQYF. The CDR3 nucleotides read TGTGCCAGCAGCGTGTACGCAGATACGCAGTATTTT.

The chain is built from TRBV28 and TRBJ2-3; D may match TRBD1 or TRBD2 (5 bases each). The CDR3 is 17 residues long. The germline V and J ends were trimmed by 5 bases and 2 bases, with 20 bases remaining between them. Looked up from germline, CDR1 is MDHEN and CDR2 is SYDVKM. The chain's CDR3 is CASSPQAGDLATDTQYF. The CDR3 DNA reads TGTGCCAGCAGTCCCCAGGCCGGGGACCTCGCCACAGATACGCAGTATTTT. Looking up the rest from reference TRBV28 and TRBJ2-3 gives the full variable domain: DVKVTQSSRYLVKRTGEKVFLECVQDMDHENMFWYRQDPGLGLRLIYFSYDVKMKEKGDIPEGYSVSREKKERFSLILESASTNQTSMYLCASSPQAGDLATDTQYFGPGTRLTVL.

This chain uses TRBV7-2 with TRBJ1-2; 10 positions match TRBD1. Germline CDR1 is SGHTA and CDR2 is FQGNSA. The length of the CDR3 is 17 residues. V lost 5 bases to trimming and J lost 2 bases; unmatched junction nucleotides: 11. This CDR3 reads CASSPETGQGRNYGYTF. The CDR3 DNA is TGTGCCAGCAGCCCAGAAACGGGACAGGGGCGAAACTATGGCTACACCTTC.

The chain has TRBV6-4 and TRBJ2-3, with D perhaps TRBD2 (5 bases). Germline lookup yields CDR1 MRHNA and CDR2 SNTAGT. V was shortened by 2 bases and J by 1 base, with 10 bases between the two germline ends. This CDR3 spans 15 amino acids. The CDR3, as DNA: TGTGCCAGCAGTGACGGCCTAGCTGGCACAGATACGCAGTATTTT. Protein: CASSDGLAGTDTQYF.

The gene calls are TRBV6-1 and TRBJ1-2, with D hard to call. The V end was cut by 2 bases, the J end by 6 bases, with 10 bases between. Germline V gene data show CDR1 as MNHNS and CDR2 as SASEGT. CDR3 length equals 13 residues. CDR3 loop: CASSESVGDGYTF. As DNA, the CDR3 is TGTGCCAGCAGTGAAAGCGTCGGGGATGGCTACACCTTC.

Here the CDR3 reads CAISRDSGAKNIQYF. The CDR3 DNA sequence: TGTGCCATCAGTAGGGACTCTGGAGCCAAAAACATTCAGTACTTC. This chain uses TRBV10-3 with TRBJ2-4, with D possibly being TRBD2 (6 bases). The CDR3 is 15 amino acids. Germline V lookup: CDR1 ENHRY, CDR2 SYGVKD. V was cut by 5 bases and J by 0 bases, with 11 bases left in between.

This clone has only a few counts. The genes are TRBV7-2 and TRBJ2-4; D gene ambiguous. The V gene lost 1 base and the J gene lost 0 bases, with 7 bases spanning the gap. Germline V gene sequence: CDR1 SGHTA, CDR2 FQGNSA. The CDR3 totals 15 residues. The CDR3 nucleotides are TGTGCCAGCAGCTTAGTCAGCTTAGCCAAAAACATTCAGTACTTC. It yields the protein CASSLVSLAKNIQYF.